This T cell receptor beta chain appears in the sequencing data of a study of T cells in Graves' hyperthyroidism and ophthalmopathy. RNA transcripts gave rise to amplified TCR beta CDR3 regions. The TCR CDR3 was amplified in a first-round RT-PCR using the HTBI primer set. A single record per CDR3 protein comes from TCRdb applying MiXCR to the multiplex PCR reads. The data contain some 460,000 distinct CDR3 sequences, less than 20% of them singletons. CDR1 is SGHTA and CDR2 is FQGTGA in the germline V gene. Trimming removed 2 bases from V and 6 bases from J; junction bases left unmatched: 8. The CDR3 totals 16 residues. This clonotype was observed at least ten times.

The chain employs TRBV7-3 and TRBJ2-2; 8 bases are a match to TRBD1. This receptor was identified in a woman aged 18-29 years with Graves' hyperthyroidism. Sample: blood. The CDR3 region has the DNA TGTGCCAGCAGCTTATGGTGGACAGGGAGTCCCGGGGAGCTGTTTTTT. This sequence encodes CASSLWWTGSPGELFF.